This is a list of T cell receptor beta chains from one sample in a study of human thymus T cells. The protocol was immunoSEQ multiplex PCR, while the TCRdb copy is restricted to in-frame clones and leaves out a portion. The table includes about 78,000 clones, nearly 98% detected once. Material for sequencing was thymus tissue. The source is a boy in the first two years of life with a congenital heart defect but otherwise immunologically healthy. The CDR3 runs from the conserved cysteine through the conserved F or W. D genes are given only for firm matches. Rows may omit the clone size; those that give it use once, few, many or a size class.

TRBV19	TRBD2	.	TRBJ2-7	TGTGCCAGTAGTAAACTGACTAGCGGATCCTACGAGCAGTACTTC	CASSKLTSGSYEQYF
TRBV14	.	.	TRBJ2-7	TGTGCCAGCAGCGTGGGGGGTAGCATCGAGCAGTACTTC	CASSVGGSIEQYF
TRBV14	.	once	TRBJ2-5	TGTGCCAGCAGCCAAGATCTTGAGGGGCTAGAGACCCAGTACTTC	CASSQDLEGLETQYF
TRBV28	TRBD2	.	TRBJ2-2	TGTGCCAGCACTAGCGGGAGAAGGGCCGGGGAGCTGTTTTTT	CASTSGRRAGELFF
TRBV7-9	.	.	TRBJ2-7	TGTGCCAGCAGCTCCGGGACTGTGAGCTCCTACGAGCAGTACTTC	CASSSGTVSSYEQYF
TRBV10-3	TRBD1	.	TRBJ1-1	TGTGCCACCAGGGGGGGCACTGAAGCTTTCTTT	CATRGGTEAFF
TRBV7-2	.	.	TRBJ1-1	TGTGCCAGCAGTCCTACAGGGCGGGTCGTGAACACTGAAGCTTTCTTT	CASSPTGRVVNTEAFF
TRBV6-6	.	once	TRBJ2-7	TGTGCCAGCAGTTACTTTGTGCGAGGGGACGAGCAGTACTTC	CASSYFVRGDEQYF
TRBV18	TRBD1	once	TRBJ2-7	TGTGCCAGCTCACCAAACGATCACAGGGGGCGCGGCTACGAGCAGTACTTC	CASSPNDHRGRGYEQYF
TRBV7-9	.	.	TRBJ2-5	TGTGCCAGCAAAGGACAGAATATCCTGTACCAAGAGACCCAGTACTTC	CASKGQNILYQETQYF
TRBV7-9	.	.	TRBJ2-4	TGTGCCAGCAGCCATGAAACGACTGCCAGGGACTTAGCCAAAAACATTCAGTACTTC	CASSHETTARDLAKNIQYF
TRBV7-2	TRBD1	.	TRBJ2-7	TGTGCCAGCAGCTTAGAACAGGGGCCCTCCTACGAGCAGTACTTC	CASSLEQGPSYEQYF
TRBV4-1	TRBD2	.	TRBJ2-2	TGCGCCAGCAGCAAGTGGGGACTAGCGGACAACACCGGGGAGCTGTTTTTT	CASSKWGLADNTGELFF
TRBV10-2	.	.	TRBJ2-7	TGCGCCAGCAGTGAGTCGGGGGGGGGCGCAGGAAACGAGCAGTACTTC	CASSESGGGAGNEQYF
TRBV5-1	.	.	TRBJ2-2	TGCGCCAGCAGCTTGGGTTCCCCCCGGAACACCGGGGAGCTGTTTTTT	CASSLGSPRNTGELFF
TRBV7-6	.	.	TRBJ2-3	TGTGCCAGCAGCTTAGAGACTCAGCAAGGAGATACAGATACGCAGTATTTT	CASSLETQQGDTDTQYF
TRBV5-1	TRBD2	once	TRBJ2-3	TGCGCCAGCAGCTTGCCGGGACTATACACAGATACGCAGTATTTT	CASSLPGLYTDTQYF
TRBV19	.	.	TRBJ2-7	TGTGCCAGTAGCACCGGGACTCGCGCCTACGAGCAGTACTTC	CASSTGTRAYEQYF
TRBV18	TRBD1	.	TRBJ1-5	TGTGCCAGCTCATCTCCACAGGGGAGCAATCAGCCCCAGCATTTT	CASSSPQGSNQPQHF
TRBV7-9	TRBD2	.	TRBJ2-3	TGTGCCAGCAGCTCTAGCGGGGACCACACAGATACGCAGTATTTT	CASSSSGDHTDTQYF
TRBV19	.	.	TRBJ1-5	TGTGCCAGTCTTGAGTTCAATCAGCCCCAGCATTTT	CASLEFNQPQHF
TRBV7-2	TRBD2	.	TRBJ2-7	TGTGCCAGCAGCTTAGTGGGCGGGGGGCTTCCCTACGAGCAGTACTTC	CASSLVGGGLPYEQYF
TRBV5-4	TRBD1	.	TRBJ2-7	TGTGCCAGCAGCTTCCAGGGGGAGCCCAACGAGCAGTACTTC	CASSFQGEPNEQYF
TRBV5-1	.	.	TRBJ2-1	TGCGCCAGCAGGTCATCCAGGGGAGCAGGCTACAATGAGCAGTTCTTC	CASRSSRGAGYNEQFF
TRBV7-9	.	.	TRBJ2-7	TGTGCCAGCAGCTTAGGGCGGGGACAGCCGAATCCCTACGAGCAGTACTTC	CASSLGRGQPNPYEQYF
TRBV19	.	.	TRBJ2-3	TGTGCCAGTAGTAAGATAGATCCTATAGCGGAAATCACAGATACGCAGTATTTT	CASSKIDPIAEITDTQYF